The 26 T cell receptor beta chains below all came from one sample that was sequenced in a study of blood T cell repertoires in COVID-19. The data were produced by immunoSEQ multiplex PCR, yet TCRdb's version contains in-frame clones alone and is incomplete. The sample has 450,000 or so clones; around 90% are singletons. Sample: peripheral blood. These receptor sequences come from a man younger than 35 with COVID-19, enrolled during active disease.

The CDR3 loop is CASSLRSSGVSDTQYF. The CDR3 nucleotides are TGTGCCAGCAGCTTGAGGTCTAGCGGGGTATCAGATACGCAGTATTTT. The V call is TRBV5-4, the J call TRBJ2-3, with 9 bases lining up with TRBD2. The CDR3 contains 16 residues. Trimming removed 1 base from V and 4 bases from J; junction bases left unmatched: 7. The germline CDR1 and CDR2 sequences are SGHNT and YYREEE (reference sequence).

The chain combines TRBV28 with TRBJ2-5, with 8 bases identical to TRBD1. V shed 5 bases, J shed 5 bases, and the junction held 13 bases outside the gene matches. This CDR3 has 16 residues. Germline V CDR1 and CDR2: MDHEN, SYDVKM. The CDR3 loop reads CASSPWQGQGAETQYF. CDR3 DNA: TGTGCCAGCAGTCCTTGGCAAGGACAGGGAGCGGAGACCCAGTACTTC.

CDR3 nucleotide sequence: TGTGCCAGCAGTACAGCGGGGGGGCCCGATGAGCAGTTCTTC. Protein: CASSTAGGPDEQFF. The chain recombines TRBV6-2 or TRBV6-3 with TRBJ2-1, with TRBD2 matching 10 bases. The CDR3 has 14 residues. Trimming cost V 5 bases and J 8 bases; bases outside gene matches: 6. The V gene's germline CDR1 is MNHEY and CDR2 SVGEGT.

The rearrangement uses TRBV3-1 (or the pseudogene TRBV3-2) and TRBJ2-2; possible D gene TRBD2, 6 bases. V lost 6 bases and J 0 bases, leaving 14 bases between the germline ends. This CDR3 contains 16 residues. Germline V gene data show CDR1 as LGHDT and CDR2 as YNNKEL (reference sequence). CDR3 amino acids: CASRLSGDANTGELFF. The CDR3 DNA sequence: TGTGCCAGCAGACTTAGCGGAGATGCGAACACCGGGGAGCTGTTTTTT.

In DNA, the CDR3 is TGTGCCAGCTCATTAGGGCCCATGGACAACAATGAGCAGTTCTTC. Amino acid sequence: CASSLGPMDNNEQFF. This sequence joins TRBV18 and TRBJ2-1; D is perhaps TRBD1 (5 bases). The CDR3 loop spans 15 amino acids. The V end lost 5 bases, the J end lost 5 bases, and 16 bases lay between the germline ends. Germline V CDR1 and CDR2: KGHSH, LQKENI.

This clone was recorded only once. This chain joins TRBV5-3 and TRBJ2-4; D is undetermined. TRBV5-3 is an open reading frame whose function is uncertain. Trimming pared 0 bases from V and 0 bases from J, leaving 7 bases between. The CDR3 covers 15 residues. CDR3 in amino acids: CARSLAVLAKNIQYF. Here the CDR3 DNA reads TGTGCCAGAAGCTTGGCCGTTCTAGCCAAAAACATTCAGTACTTC.

This clone was counted once. The V gene is TRBV19, the J gene TRBJ2-1, with 8 bases fitting TRBD2. The CDR3 totals 15 residues. CDR1 is LNHDA and CDR2 is SQIVND in the germline V gene (reference sequence). Losses at the gene ends were 6 bases for V and 8 bases for J; bases not matched to a gene: 12. The CDR3 nucleotides read TGTGCCAGTAGGACTATGAGCGGGAGCTTAGATGAGCAGTTCTTC. Residues: CASRTMSGSLDEQFF.

In its sample, this clone was seen once. The gene calls are TRBV7-9 and TRBJ2-1; 7 bases fit TRBD2. The CDR3 has 16 amino acids. Germline CDR1 SEHNR, CDR2 FQNEAQ (reference sequence). With V trimmed by 1 base and J by 1 base, 4 bases remained unmatched. As DNA, the CDR3 is TGTGCCAGCAGCTTAGGGCTAGCGGAATCCTACAATGAGCAGTTCTTC. Translation gives CASSLGLAESYNEQFF.

V usage is TRBV6-5 and J usage is TRBJ2-2; D is ambiguous. V lost 6 bases and J 6 bases, leaving 8 bases between the germline ends. CDR3 length equals 12 residues. Germline CDR1 MNHEY, CDR2 SVGAGI. As DNA, the CDR3 is TGTGCCAGCAGCCCGTCCGCCGGGGAGCTGTTTTTT. Residues: CASSPSAGELFF.

This clone was observed a single time. The rearrangement joins TRBV13 to TRBJ2-7, with TRBD1 identical over 7 bases. Germline V gene data show CDR1 as PRHDT and CDR2 as FYEKMQ (reference sequence). V shed 2 bases, J shed 4 bases, and the junction held 2 bases outside the gene matches. The CDR3 covers 13 residues. The CDR3 region has the DNA TGTGCCAGCAGCTTAAGGGGACAGTACGAGCAGTACTTC. It encodes CASSLRGQYEQYF.

The V call is TRBV5-1, the J call TRBJ2-3, with 7 bases that match TRBD2. Germline-derived CDR1 and CDR2 are SGHRS and YFSETQ. The CDR3 consists of 15 residues. Trimming took 0 bases from V and 4 from J; bases not matched to a gene: 5. The CDR3 reads CASSLVRGDPDTQYF. CDR3 bases: TGCGCCAGCAGCTTGGTACGGGGGGATCCAGATACGCAGTATTTT.

This sequence joins TRBV27 and TRBJ2-7, with D tentatively TRBD1 (5 bases). The CDR3 runs to 14 residues. V lost 10 bases to trimming and J lost 2 bases, with 18 bases between them. Germline V gene lookup returns CDR1 MNHEY and CDR2 SMNVEV (reference sequence). The CDR3 DNA is TGTGCCACAGCATTGGGGCAGGACCCCTACGAGCAGTACTTC. Translated, it gives CATALGQDPYEQYF.

The chain is built from TRBV11-2 and TRBJ2-7; TRBD1 aligns across 9 bases. This CDR3 region has 14 residues. The ends lost 3 bases at V and 5 bases at J; junction bases unmatched: 5. The germline V gene has CDR1 SGHAT and CDR2 FQNNGV. Here the CDR3 DNA reads TGTGCCAGCAGCTTCCCCGGGACAGGGAACGAGCAGTACTTC. Translated: CASSFPGTGNEQYF.

With regard to this clone: Other DNA sequences from this sample encode an identical CDR3 as well. This chain joins TRBV5-1 and TRBJ2-5; D remains unclear. Germline V lookup: CDR1 SGHRS, CDR2 YFSETQ. CDR3 length equals 13 residues. V lost 0 bases and J lost 2, with 5 bases in between. The CDR3 coding sequence is TGCGCCAGCAGCTTGGATAGACAAGAGACCCAGTACTTC. Amino acids: CASSLDRQETQYF.

The chain couples TRBV4-2 to TRBJ1-2; TRBD1 aligns across 9 bases. This CDR3 is built from 14 residues. With V trimmed by 2 bases and J by 10 bases, 8 bases remained unmatched. CDR1 is LGHNA and CDR2 is YNFKEQ in the germline V gene. CDR3 protein: CASSQPLGTGFYTF. In DNA, the CDR3 is TGTGCCAGCAGCCAACCCCTCGGGACAGGGTTCTACACCTTC.

This clone was counted only a few times. The genes are TRBV12-3 or TRBV12-4 and TRBJ2-2, with a weak D call TRBD1 (6 bases). This CDR3 has 13 residues. V lost 4 bases and J lost 5, with 8 bases in between. In nucleotides, the CDR3 is TGTGCCAGCAGTTCCGACAGGACCGGGGAGCTGTTTTTT. As protein: CASSSDRTGELFF.

The chain couples TRBV29-1 to TRBJ2-5; D is uncertain. Deletions cut 4 bases from V and 2 bases from J, with 11 bases between. Germline-derived CDR1 and CDR2 are SQVTM and ANQGSEA. This CDR3 contains 13 residues. Here the CDR3 DNA reads TGCAGCGTTGGGCGGAAACCACAAGAGACCCAGTACTTC. This gives the protein CSVGRKPQETQYF.

V usage is TRBV30 and J usage is TRBJ1-2; a weak D match, TRBD1 (5 bases). Per the germline V gene, CDR1 is GTSNPN and CDR2 is SVGIG (reference sequence). V gave up 3 bases and J gave up 4 bases, with 6 bases separating them. This CDR3 spans 11 amino acids. The CDR3 region is CAWSQGYGYTF. CDR3 nucleotide sequence: TGTGCCTGGAGCCAGGGCTATGGCTACACCTTC.

The V gene is TRBV5-1, the J gene TRBJ1-2; 8 positions agree with TRBD1. This CDR3 is 14 amino acids long. Germline V gene sequence: CDR1 SGHRS, CDR2 YFSETQ. V shed 3 bases and J 2 bases; nucleotides not matched to a gene: 3. CDR3 sequence (DNA): TGCGCCAGCAGCTCACAGGGGGGCAACTATGGCTACACCTTC. It encodes CASSSQGGNYGYTF.

This clone has a single count. The chain has TRBV11-2 and TRBJ2-2; a weak D match, TRBD1 (6 bases). V was trimmed by 4 bases and J by 9 bases, leaving 12 bases between them. CDR3 size: 13 residues. Germline V lookup: CDR1 SGHAT, CDR2 FQNNGV. CDR3 bases: TGTGCCAGCAGCTCCACAGGGTACCGGGAGCTGTTTTTT. Its translation is CASSSTGYRELFF.

The V gene is TRBV12-5, the J gene TRBJ1-2; the match to TRBD1 covers 7 bases. This CDR3 spans 15 amino acids. V gave up 1 base and J gave up 4 bases; unmatched junction bases: 6. In germline, CDR1 is LGHNT, CDR2 FRNRAP. In DNA form, the CDR3 reads TGTGCTAGTGGTTTGGAACGGACAGGTCGCTATGGCTACACCTTC. This sequence encodes CASGLERTGRYGYTF.

This chain joins TRBV4-1 and TRBJ2-1; 11 nucleotides agree with TRBD2. The J segment lost 3 bases and the V segment lost 5 bases, leaving 3 bases of the junction unmatched. Germline values: CDR1 MGHRA, CDR2 YSYEKL. This CDR3 contains 15 residues. The DNA of the CDR3 is TGCGCCAGCAGCTCTAGCGGGGGGAACTACAATGAGCAGTTCTTC. Its protein product is CASSSSGGNYNEQFF.

This sequence joins TRBV7-6 and TRBJ2-1, with unresolved D. This CDR3 region has 16 residues. Trimming shortened V by 5 bases and J by 0 bases, and 14 bases separated the two germline ends. Germline V lookup: CDR1 SGHVS, CDR2 FNYEAQ. CDR3 sequence: CASSLRLPSSYNEQFF. The CDR3 DNA follows: TGTGCCAGCAGCCTACGACTGCCTAGCTCCTACAATGAGCAGTTCTTC.

This chain links TRBV6-1 with TRBJ1-2; the D gene is possibly TRBD1 (6 bases). CDR1 and CDR2 (germline): MNHNS, SASEGT. This CDR3 contains 14 residues. V lost 2 bases and J lost 6, with 13 bases in between. CDR3 residues: CASSEQQGTNGYTF. The DNA for the CDR3 is TGTGCCAGCAGTGAACAACAGGGAACGAATGGCTACACCTTC.

This clone has only one observation. The genes are TRBV9 and TRBJ2-7, with TRBD2 identical over 8 bases. The CDR3 length is 15 residues. Germline CDR1 SGDLS, CDR2 YYNGEE. Germline trimming cut 4 bases from V and 3 bases from J; bases unmatched to any gene: 9. CDR3 in amino acids: CASSPTGLDDYEQYF. The CDR3 bases are TGTGCCAGCAGCCCCACGGGACTAGATGACTACGAGCAGTACTTC.

This clone was picked up one time. The V gene is TRBV7-9, the J gene TRBJ1-6; 10 nucleotides line up with TRBD1. The CDR3 is made up of 14 amino acids. Germline loops: CDR1 SEHNR, CDR2 FQNEAQ (reference sequence). The junction had 8 bases not matched to a gene; V was cut back by 7 bases and J by 11 bases. In DNA, the CDR3 is TGTGCCAGCAACCACCGGGACAGGGGCACACCCCTCCACTTT. It encodes CASNHRDRGTPLHF.